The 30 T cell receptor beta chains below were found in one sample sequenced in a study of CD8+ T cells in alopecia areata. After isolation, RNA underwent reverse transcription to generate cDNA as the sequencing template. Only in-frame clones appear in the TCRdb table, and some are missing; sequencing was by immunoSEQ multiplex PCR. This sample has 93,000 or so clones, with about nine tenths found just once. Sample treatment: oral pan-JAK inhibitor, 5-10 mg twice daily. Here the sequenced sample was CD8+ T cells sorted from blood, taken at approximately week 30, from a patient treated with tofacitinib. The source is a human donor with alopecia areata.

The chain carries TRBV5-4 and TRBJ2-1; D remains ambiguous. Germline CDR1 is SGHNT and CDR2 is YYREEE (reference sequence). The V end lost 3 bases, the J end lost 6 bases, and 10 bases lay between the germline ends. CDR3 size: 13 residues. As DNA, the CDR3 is TGTGCCAGCAGCTCAGGACCTGGCAATGAGCAGTTCTTC. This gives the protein CASSSGPGNEQFF. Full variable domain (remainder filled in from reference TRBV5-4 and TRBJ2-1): ETGVTQSPTHLIKTRGQQVTLRCSSQSGHNTVSWYQQALGQGPQFIFQYYREEENGRGNFPPRFSGLQFPNYSSELNVNALELDDSALYLCASSSGPGNEQFFGPGTRLTVL.

In nucleotides, the CDR3 is TGTGCCAGCAGCTTAGCGCGCGGGGGCGAGCAGTACTTC. This gives the protein CASSLARGGEQYF. The genes are TRBV7-6 and TRBJ2-7; 7 positions match TRBD2. The V and J ends lost 0 bases and 6 bases, in that order; junction bases with no gene match: 2. Looked up from germline, CDR1 is SGHVS and CDR2 is FNYEAQ. The CDR3 runs to 13 residues.

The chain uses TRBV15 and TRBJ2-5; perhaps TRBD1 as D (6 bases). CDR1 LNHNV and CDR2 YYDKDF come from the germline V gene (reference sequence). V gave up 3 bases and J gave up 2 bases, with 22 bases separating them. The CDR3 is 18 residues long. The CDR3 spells CATSSPWGTIGQQETQYF. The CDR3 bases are TGTGCCACCAGCAGCCCTTGGGGGACAATAGGACAGCAAGAGACCCAGTACTTC.

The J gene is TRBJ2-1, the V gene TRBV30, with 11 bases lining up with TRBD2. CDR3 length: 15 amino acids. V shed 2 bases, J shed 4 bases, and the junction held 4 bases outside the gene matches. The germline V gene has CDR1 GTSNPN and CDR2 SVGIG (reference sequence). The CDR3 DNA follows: TGTGCCTGGAGTTTGTCTAGCGGGAGGTACAATGAGCAGTTCTTC. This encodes CAWSLSSGRYNEQFF.

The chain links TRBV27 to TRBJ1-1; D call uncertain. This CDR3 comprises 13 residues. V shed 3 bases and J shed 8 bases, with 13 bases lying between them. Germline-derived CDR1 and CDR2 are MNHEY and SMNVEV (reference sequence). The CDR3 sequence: CASSFGQRSEAFF. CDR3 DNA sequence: TGTGCCAGCAGTTTCGGTCAGCGATCAGAAGCTTTCTTT.

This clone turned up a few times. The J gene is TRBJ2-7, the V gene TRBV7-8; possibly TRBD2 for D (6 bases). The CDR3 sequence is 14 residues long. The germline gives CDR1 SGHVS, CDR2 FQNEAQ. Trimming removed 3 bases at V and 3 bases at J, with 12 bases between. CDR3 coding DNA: TGTGCCAGCAGCTTGGGGGAGGTGGGCTACGAGCAGTACTTC. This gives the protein CASSLGEVGYEQYF.

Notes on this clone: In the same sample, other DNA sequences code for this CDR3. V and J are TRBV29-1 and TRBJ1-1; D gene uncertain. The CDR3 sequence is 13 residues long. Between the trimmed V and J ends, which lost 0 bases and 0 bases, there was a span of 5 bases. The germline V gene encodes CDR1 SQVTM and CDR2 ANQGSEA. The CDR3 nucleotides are TGCAGCGTTGAAGAGGGATTGAACACTGAAGCTTTCTTT. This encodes CSVEEGLNTEAFF.

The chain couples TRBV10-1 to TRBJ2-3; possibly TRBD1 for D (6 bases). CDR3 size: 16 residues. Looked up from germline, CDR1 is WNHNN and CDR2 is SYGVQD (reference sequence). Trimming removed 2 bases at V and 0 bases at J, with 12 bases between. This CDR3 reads CASSEAGTFSTDTQYF. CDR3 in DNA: TGCGCCAGCAGTGAGGCTGGGACATTTAGCACAGATACGCAGTATTTT.

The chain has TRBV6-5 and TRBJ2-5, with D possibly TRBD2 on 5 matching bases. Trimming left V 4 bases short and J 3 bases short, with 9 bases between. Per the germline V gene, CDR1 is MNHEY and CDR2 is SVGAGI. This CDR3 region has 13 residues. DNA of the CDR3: TGTGCCAGCAGTTCATCCGGGGAAGAGACCCAGTACTTC. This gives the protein CASSSSGEETQYF.

CDR3 bases: TGTGCCAGCATGCGAACACTGCTTGAGACCCAGTACTTC. Amino acid sequence: CASMRTLLETQYF. The V call is TRBV6-5, the J call TRBJ2-5; D remains ambiguous. Trimming removed 7 bases from V and 5 bases from J, with 14 bases in between. The CDR3 extends over 13 amino acids. The germline gives CDR1 MNHEY, CDR2 SVGAGI.

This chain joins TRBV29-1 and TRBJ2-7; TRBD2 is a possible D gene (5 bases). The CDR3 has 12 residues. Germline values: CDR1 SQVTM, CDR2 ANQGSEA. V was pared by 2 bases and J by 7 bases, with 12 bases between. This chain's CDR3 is CSVEWRAGEQYF. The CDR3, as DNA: TGCAGCGTTGAATGGCGGGCCGGGGAGCAGTACTTC.

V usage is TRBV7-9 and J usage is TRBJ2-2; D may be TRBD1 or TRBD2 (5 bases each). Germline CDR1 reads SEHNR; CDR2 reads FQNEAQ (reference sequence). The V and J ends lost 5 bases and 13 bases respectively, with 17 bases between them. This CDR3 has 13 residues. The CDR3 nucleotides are TGTGCCAGCAGCGGGGACGGACTCCCCGGGCTGTTTTTT. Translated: CASSGDGLPGLFF.

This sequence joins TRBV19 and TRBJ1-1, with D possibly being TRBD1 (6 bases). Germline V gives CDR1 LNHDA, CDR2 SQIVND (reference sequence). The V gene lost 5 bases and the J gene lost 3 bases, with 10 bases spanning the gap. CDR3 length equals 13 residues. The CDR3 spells CASSPRQDTEAFF. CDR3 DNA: TGTGCCAGTAGTCCCCGACAGGACACTGAAGCTTTCTTT.

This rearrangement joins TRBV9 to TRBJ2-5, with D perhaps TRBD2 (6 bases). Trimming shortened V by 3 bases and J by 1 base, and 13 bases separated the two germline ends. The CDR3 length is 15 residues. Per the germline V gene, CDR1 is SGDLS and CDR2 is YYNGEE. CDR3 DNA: TGTGCCAGCAGCGGGTCTAGCGATTCCCAAGAGACCCAGTACTTC. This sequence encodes CASSGSSDSQETQYF.

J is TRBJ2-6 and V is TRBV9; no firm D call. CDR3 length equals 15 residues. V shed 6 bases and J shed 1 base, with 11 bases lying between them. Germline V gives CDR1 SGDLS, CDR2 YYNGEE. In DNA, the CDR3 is TGTGCCAGCAAGGGTGTTGGGTCTGGGGCCAACGTCCTGACTTTC. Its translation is CASKGVGSGANVLTF. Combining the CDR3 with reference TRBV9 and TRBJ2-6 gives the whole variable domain DSGVTQTPKHLITATGQRVTLRCSPRSGDLSVYWYQQSLDQGLQFLIQYYNGEERAKGNILERFSAQQFPDLHSELNLSSLELGDSALYFCASKGVGSGANVLTFGAGSRLTVL.

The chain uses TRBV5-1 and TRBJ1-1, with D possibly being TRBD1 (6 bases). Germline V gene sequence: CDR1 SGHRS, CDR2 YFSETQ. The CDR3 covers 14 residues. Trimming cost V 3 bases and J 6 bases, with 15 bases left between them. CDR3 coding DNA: TGCGCCAGCAGCTCCTATAAGGGGGTCTCTGAAGCTTTCTTT. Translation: CASSSYKGVSEAFF.

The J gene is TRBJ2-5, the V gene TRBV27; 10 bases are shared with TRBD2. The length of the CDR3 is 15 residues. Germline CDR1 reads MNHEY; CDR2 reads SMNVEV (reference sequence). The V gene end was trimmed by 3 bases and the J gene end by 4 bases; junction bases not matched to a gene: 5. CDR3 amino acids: CASSFLAGGIETQYF. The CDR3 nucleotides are TGTGCCAGCAGTTTTTTAGCGGGAGGCATAGAGACCCAGTACTTC.

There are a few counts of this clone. CDR3 protein: CASSPGTSGTSTDTQYF. CDR3 sequence (DNA): TGTGCCAGTAGTCCCGGCACTAGCGGTACTAGCACAGATACGCAGTATTTT. The chain carries TRBV19 and TRBJ2-3, with TRBD2 matching over 8 bases. Germline loops: CDR1 LNHDA, CDR2 SQIVND (reference sequence). V lost 5 bases, J lost 0 bases, and 10 bases stayed unmatched. The CDR3 totals 17 residues. The complete variable domain, with remaining parts taken from reference TRBV19 and TRBJ2-3, reads DGGITQSPKYLFRKEGQNVTLSCEQNLNHDAMYWYRQDPGQGLRLIYYSQIVNDFQKGDIAEGYSVSREKKESFPLTVTSAQKNPTAFYLCASSPGTSGTSTDTQYFGPGTRLTVL.

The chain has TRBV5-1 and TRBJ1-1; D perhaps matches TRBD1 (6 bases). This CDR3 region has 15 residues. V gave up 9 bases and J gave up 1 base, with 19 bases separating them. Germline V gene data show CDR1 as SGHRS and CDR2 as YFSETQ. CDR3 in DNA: TGCGCCACCGACGATACAGGGATGGGGAACACTGAAGCTTTCTTT. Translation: CATDDTGMGNTEAFF.

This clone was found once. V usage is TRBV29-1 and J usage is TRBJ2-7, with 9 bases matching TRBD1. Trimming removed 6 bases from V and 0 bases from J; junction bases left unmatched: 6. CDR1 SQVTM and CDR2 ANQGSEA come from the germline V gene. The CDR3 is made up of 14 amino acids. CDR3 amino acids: CSVVGQGSSYEQYF. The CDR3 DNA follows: TGCAGCGTGGTGGGACAGGGCAGCTCCTACGAGCAGTACTTC.

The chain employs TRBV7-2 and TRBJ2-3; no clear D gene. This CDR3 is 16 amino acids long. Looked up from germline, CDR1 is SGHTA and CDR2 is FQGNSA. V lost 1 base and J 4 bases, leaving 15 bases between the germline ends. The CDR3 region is CASSLGVSRYSDTQYF. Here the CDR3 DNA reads TGTGCCAGCAGCTTAGGAGTTAGTCGATACTCAGATACGCAGTATTTT.

CDR3 coding DNA: TGCAGCGTTGAAGACCAGACAGGGGACTATGGCTACACCTTC. This encodes CSVEDQTGDYGYTF. J is TRBJ1-2 and V is TRBV29-1; 8 bases are shared with TRBD1. CDR3 length: 14 residues. Germline V gene data show CDR1 as SQVTM and CDR2 as ANQGSEA. V shed 0 bases and J 3 bases; nucleotides not matched to a gene: 3.

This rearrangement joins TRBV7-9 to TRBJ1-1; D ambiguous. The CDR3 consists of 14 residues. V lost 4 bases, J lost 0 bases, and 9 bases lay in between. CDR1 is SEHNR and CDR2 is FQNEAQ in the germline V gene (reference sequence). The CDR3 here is CASSSFDVNTEAFF. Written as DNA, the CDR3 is TGTGCCAGCAGCTCTTTTGATGTGAACACTGAAGCTTTCTTT.

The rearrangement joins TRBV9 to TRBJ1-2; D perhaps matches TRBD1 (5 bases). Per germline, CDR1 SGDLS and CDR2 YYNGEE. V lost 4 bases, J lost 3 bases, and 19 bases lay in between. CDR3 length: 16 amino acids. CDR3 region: CASSIRDSPGYYGYTF. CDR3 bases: TGTGCCAGCAGCATTCGAGACAGCCCGGGGTACTATGGCTACACCTTC.

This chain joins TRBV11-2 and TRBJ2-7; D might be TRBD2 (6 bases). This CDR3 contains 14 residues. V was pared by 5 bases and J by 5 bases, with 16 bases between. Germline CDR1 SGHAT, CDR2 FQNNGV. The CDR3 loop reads CASSVRGSGDEQYF. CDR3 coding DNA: TGTGCCAGCAGCGTTCGGGGGTCGGGGGACGAGCAGTACTTC. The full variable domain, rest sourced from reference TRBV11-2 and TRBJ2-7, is EAGVAQSPRYKIIEKRQSVAFWCNPISGHATLYWYQQILGQGPKLLIQFQNNGVVDDSQLPKDRFSAERLKGVDSTLKIQPAKLEDSAVYLCASSVRGSGDEQYFGPGTRLTVT.

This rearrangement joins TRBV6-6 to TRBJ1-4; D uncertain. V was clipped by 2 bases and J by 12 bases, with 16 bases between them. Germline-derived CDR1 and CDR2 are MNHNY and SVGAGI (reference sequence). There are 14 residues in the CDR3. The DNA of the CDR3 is TGTGCCAGCAGTTACATGGCCGAGAGCCGGGAACTGTTTTTT. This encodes CASSYMAESRELFF.

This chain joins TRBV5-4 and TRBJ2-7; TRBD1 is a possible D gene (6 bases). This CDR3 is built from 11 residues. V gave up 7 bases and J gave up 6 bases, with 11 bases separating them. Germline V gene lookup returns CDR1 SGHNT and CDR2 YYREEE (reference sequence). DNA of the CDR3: TGTGCCAGCTCGGACAGCCTCGAGCAGTACTTC. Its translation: CASSDSLEQYF.

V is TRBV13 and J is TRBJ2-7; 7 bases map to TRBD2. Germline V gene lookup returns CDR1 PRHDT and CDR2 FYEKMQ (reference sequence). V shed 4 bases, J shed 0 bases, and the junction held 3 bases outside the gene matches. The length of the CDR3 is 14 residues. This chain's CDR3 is CASSSRGSSYEQYF. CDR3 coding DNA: TGTGCCAGCAGCTCGCGGGGGAGCTCCTACGAGCAGTACTTC. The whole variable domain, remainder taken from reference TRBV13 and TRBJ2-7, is AAGVIQSPRHLIKEKRETATLKCYPIPRHDTVYWYQQGPGQDPQFLISFYEKMQSDKGSIPDRFSAQQFSDYHSELNMSSLELGDSALYFCASSSRGSSYEQYFGPGTRLTVT.

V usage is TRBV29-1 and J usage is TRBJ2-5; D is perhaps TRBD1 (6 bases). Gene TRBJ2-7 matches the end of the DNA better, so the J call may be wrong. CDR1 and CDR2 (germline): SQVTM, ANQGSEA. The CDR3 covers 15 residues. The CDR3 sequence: CSVEENTGYTYEQYF. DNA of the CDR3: TGCAGCGTTGAGGAAAACACAGGGTATACCTACGAGCAGTACTTC.

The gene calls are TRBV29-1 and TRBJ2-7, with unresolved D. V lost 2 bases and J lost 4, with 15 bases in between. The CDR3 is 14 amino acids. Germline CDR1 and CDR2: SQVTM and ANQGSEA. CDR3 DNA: TGCAGCGTTGAAAATGAAGACCCTTTTTACGAGCAGTACTTC. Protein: CSVENEDPFYEQYF.